This entry lists 15 T cell receptor beta chains sequenced from one sample in a study of blood T cell repertoires in COVID-19. The table came from immunoSEQ multiplex PCR; TCRdb's copy has only in-frame clones and leaves some out. The repertoire holds about 380,000 clones, with roughly 85% as singletons. Material for sequencing was peripheral blood. These receptors were collected from a woman between 18 and 29 years old with acute or convalescent COVID-19.

This sequence joins TRBV5-1 and TRBJ1-1; D may be TRBD1 (5 bases). The germline V and J ends were trimmed by 0 bases and 1 base, with 13 bases remaining between them. The germline V gene has CDR1 SGHRS and CDR2 YFSETQ. The CDR3 has 16 amino acids. The CDR3 region has the DNA TGCGCCAGCAGCTTGGCGGGTGGGGCGCGGAACACTGAAGCTTTCTTT. Protein: CASSLAGGARNTEAFF.

This clone was detected a few times. V usage is TRBV9 and J usage is TRBJ2-1; D ambiguous. There are 14 residues in the CDR3. Per the germline V gene, CDR1 is SGDLS and CDR2 is YYNGEE. Trimming pared 0 bases from V and 5 bases from J, leaving 9 bases between. The CDR3 nucleotides read TGTGCCAGCAGCGTAGCTACGACAAACAATGAGCAGTTCTTC. Translating gives CASSVATTNNEQFF.

V usage is TRBV4-1 and J usage is TRBJ2-5; TRBD1 might be the D (5 bases). V lost 0 bases and J 0 bases, leaving 11 bases between the germline ends. There are 16 residues in the CDR3. From germline, CDR1 is MGHRA and CDR2 YSYEKL. CDR3 nucleotide sequence: TGCGCCAGCAGCCAAGATGCAGGGTACTACCAAGAGACCCAGTACTTC. The encoded protein is CASSQDAGYYQETQYF.

This chain links TRBV5-1 with TRBJ2-7, with D possibly TRBD2 on 5 matching bases. V was trimmed by 0 bases and J by 0 bases, leaving 10 bases between them. The CDR3 length is 15 residues. Germline V gene sequence: CDR1 SGHRS, CDR2 YFSETQ. The CDR3 spells CASSLDTGNSYEQYF. Written as DNA, the CDR3 is TGCGCCAGCAGCTTGGATACGGGGAACTCCTACGAGCAGTACTTC.

The rearrangement links TRBV28 to TRBJ2-7; D possibly corresponds to TRBD2 (6 bases). The CDR3 spans 14 residues. Germline lookup yields CDR1 MDHEN and CDR2 SYDVKM. V was cut by 4 bases and J by 4 bases, with 14 bases left in between. The CDR3 is CASSSGLPGYEQYF. The CDR3 nucleotides read TGTGCCAGCAGTTCCGGACTACCTGGGTACGAGCAGTACTTC.

The sample holds one count of this clone. V is TRBV6-5 and J is TRBJ2-7; 12 nucleotides agree with TRBD2. Germline CDR1 is MNHEY and CDR2 is SVGAGI. Losses at the gene ends were 6 bases for V and 4 bases for J; bases not matched to a gene: 7. The CDR3 spans 15 residues. The CDR3 reads CASSAGLAGWYEQYF. CDR3 sequence (DNA): TGTGCCAGCAGCGCGGGACTAGCGGGTTGGTACGAGCAGTACTTC.

The table lists this clone with a count of one. The chain carries TRBV7-2 and TRBJ2-1, with 7 bases matching TRBD2. Germline V lookup: CDR1 SGHTA, CDR2 FQGNSA. The CDR3 totals 15 residues. Trimming cost V 7 bases and J 2 bases; bases outside gene matches: 8. CDR3 nucleotide sequence: TGTGCCAGCAAGTTCACGGGAGGACCCTACAATGAGCAGTTCTTC. Translation: CASKFTGGPYNEQFF.

The chain uses TRBV4-1 and TRBJ2-2; 8 positions match TRBD1. The CDR3 sequence is 14 residues long. V lost 7 bases and J lost 4; bases outside the gene matches: 5. Germline V gene sequence: CDR1 MGHRA, CDR2 YSYEKL. This chain's CDR3 is CASIRGPGTGELFF. The CDR3 DNA reads as TGCGCCAGCATCAGGGGGCCGGGCACCGGGGAGCTGTTTTTT.

V usage is TRBV2 and J usage is TRBJ2-3; 7 nucleotides align to TRBD1. Trimming at V came to 5 bases and at J to 2 bases, leaving 7 bases not matched to a gene. The CDR3 runs to 15 residues. Germline values: CDR1 SNHLY, CDR2 FYNNEI. The CDR3 DNA is TGTGCCAGCAGTCGACCGGGACAGACCACAGATACGCAGTATTTT. Amino acid sequence: CASSRPGQTTDTQYF.

The rearrangement links TRBV5-4 to TRBJ1-2; D is unresolved. The CDR3 totals 13 residues. Germline lookup yields CDR1 SGHNT and CDR2 YYREEE (reference sequence). V lost 0 bases and J lost 8, with 11 bases in between. The CDR3 loop reads CASSLAGGVGYTF. The CDR3 nucleotides are TGTGCCAGCAGCTTGGCCGGCGGGGTAGGCTACACCTTC.

This sequence joins TRBV4-1 and TRBJ1-3, with 11 bases aligning to TRBD1. The CDR3 loop spans 17 amino acids. Germline trimming cut 1 base from V and 5 bases from J; bases unmatched to any gene: 7. Germline V gene sequence: CDR1 MGHRA, CDR2 YSYEKL. The CDR3 bases are TGCGCCAGCAGCCAAGTGAGGGACAGGGGGTTTAGAAACACCATATATTTT. Translated, it gives CASSQVRDRGFRNTIYF.

The CDR3 DNA follows: TGCAGCGTTGAAGAGGGGTCGGGAGACTCCTACAATGAGCAGTTCTTC. Its translation: CSVEEGSGDSYNEQFF. This chain uses TRBV29-1 with TRBJ2-1; perhaps TRBD2 as D (6 bases). This CDR3 is built from 16 residues. CDR1 SQVTM and CDR2 ANQGSEA come from the germline V gene. Deletions cut 0 bases from V and 0 bases from J, with 12 bases between.

The CDR3 DNA reads as TGCGCCAGCAGCCAAGTATATAGCGGGGGGGCCCCAGATACGCAGTATTTT. Residues: CASSQVYSGGAPDTQYF. This sequence joins TRBV4-1 and TRBJ2-3; 11 bases line up with TRBD2. Germline V lookup: CDR1 MGHRA, CDR2 YSYEKL. The CDR3 consists of 17 residues. V was clipped by 1 base and J by 4 bases; unmatched bases: 7.

The rearrangement joins TRBV4-1 to TRBJ2-7; 9 positions match TRBD1. V trimming: 3 bases; J trimming: 4 bases; junction bases outside the gene matches: 4. The CDR3 consists of 14 residues. CDR1 is MGHRA and CDR2 is YSYEKL in the germline V gene. The CDR3 is CASSHPGQGYEQYF. CDR3 nucleotides: TGCGCCAGCAGCCATCCCGGACAGGGGTACGAGCAGTACTTC.

The rearrangement uses TRBV2 and TRBJ2-2, with 8 positions matching TRBD1. The germline V gene has CDR1 SNHLY and CDR2 FYNNEI. CDR3 size: 15 residues. With 6 bases clipped from V and 6 bases from J, the junction kept 9 bases outside the gene matches. The CDR3 nucleotides are TGTGCCAGCAGACCCAGGACAGGGATCGCCGGGGAGCTGTTTTTT. Translation: CASRPRTGIAGELFF.